A selection of T cell receptor beta chains follows, all from one sample in a study of blood T cell repertoires in COVID-19. Profiled with immunoSEQ multiplex PCR; TCRdb holds only in-frame clones, not every one. Seen here are almost 400,000 clones, more than 70% observed once, and the top ten hold approximately 2.5%. Source material: peripheral blood. The source is a woman in her sixties with COVID-19, enrolled during active disease. CDR3s include the opening cysteine and the closing phenylalanine or tryptophan. D genes are given only for firm matches. For some rows the clone size is stated as once, few or many, or as a class when expanded; others skip it.

abundance,d_gene,v_gene,j_gene,CDR3aa,CDR3nt
few,.,TRBV6-1,TRBJ1-2,CASSDYGQAQEDGYTF,TGTGCCAGCAGTGACTATGGGCAGGCCCAGGAGGATGGCTACACCTTC
.,TRBD2,TRBV28,TRBJ2-3,CASSPKSLAGGRTDTQYF,TGTGCCAGCAGTCCTAAATCCCTAGCGGGGGGGCGTACAGATACGCAGTATTTT
.,.,TRBV5-1,TRBJ2-3,CASRRVGGTDTQYF,TGCGCCAGCAGACGGGTCGGTGGCACAGATACGCAGTATTTT
.,.,TRBV10-3,TRBJ1-1,CAISGRIGEAFF,TGTGCCATCAGTGGGCGGATTGGGGAGGCTTTCTTT
.,.,TRBV13,TRBJ1-3,CASSLRAQGPSSGNTIYF,TGTGCCAGCAGCTTGAGAGCGCAGGGCCCAAGCTCTGGAAACACCATATATTTT
.,TRBD1,TRBV28,TRBJ2-3,CASRAGGAVDTQYF,TGTGCCAGCAGGGCAGGGGGCGCGGTAGATACGCAGTATTTT
.,.,TRBV6-5,TRBJ2-5,CASILGGQETQYF,TGTGCCAGCATCTTAGGGGGCCAAGAGACCCAGTACTTC
once,.,TRBV6-5,TRBJ2-3,CASTPTGTDTQYF,TGTGCCAGCACCCCCACGGGCACAGATACGCAGTATTTT
.,TRBD1,TRBV28,TRBJ2-7,CASSLSGTVSYEQYF,TGTGCCAGCTCACTATCCGGGACAGTCTCCTACGAGCAGTACTTC
.,.,TRBV5-5,TRBJ2-7,CASSLAGTFYEQYF,TGTGCCAGCAGCTTGGCCGGGACTTTTTACGAGCAGTACTTC
.,TRBD1,TRBV6-5,TRBJ2-7,CASIKTGSYEQYF,TGTGCCAGCATCAAGACAGGGTCCTACGAGCAGTACTTC
.,.,TRBV19,TRBJ2-1,CASSRGSSYNEQFF,TGTGCCAGTAGTCGGGGGAGCTCCTACAATGAGCAGTTCTTC
.,TRBD1,TRBV19,TRBJ1-1,CASSAEDRGLNTEAFF,TGTGCCAGTAGTGCCGAGGACAGGGGGCTGAACACTGAAGCTTTCTTT
.,.,TRBV14,TRBJ1-1,CASSQYRTGSTEAFF,TGTGCCAGCAGCCAATACCGAACAGGGAGCACTGAAGCTTTCTTT
.,TRBD1,TRBV3-1/TRBV3-2,TRBJ2-5,CASSLGTGGQETQYF,TGTGCCAGCAGCCTCGGGACAGGGGGCCAGGAGACCCAGTACTTC
few,.,TRBV7-9,TRBJ1-3,CASSFQNTIYF,TGTGCCAGCAGTTTCCAAAACACCATATATTTT
.,TRBD1,TRBV15,TRBJ1-1,CATSVRTGHFSEAFF,TGTGCCACCAGTGTCAGGACAGGCCATTTCTCTGAAGCTTTCTTT
.,TRBD1,TRBV5-4,TRBJ1-6,CASSPGQVNSPLHF,TGTGCCAGCAGCCCGGGACAGGTTAATTCACCCCTCCACTTT
.,.,TRBV5-4,TRBJ1-1,CASSPGGASNTEAFF,TGTGCCAGCAGCCCTGGTGGGGCAAGCAACACTGAAGCTTTCTTT
.,.,TRBV11-2,TRBJ1-4,CASSKGAEKLFF,TGTGCCAGCAGCAAAGGGGCGGAAAAACTGTTTTTT
.,.,TRBV7-2,TRBJ2-7,CASSSDQGEQYF,TGTGCCAGCAGCTCGGACCAGGGCGAGCAGTACTTC
.,.,TRBV19,TRBJ2-2,CASRDRGGTGELFF,TGTGCCAGTAGGGACCGGGGAGGCACCGGGGAGCTGTTTTTT
.,.,TRBV5-6,TRBJ1-1,CASSLLGQGNTEAFF,TGTGCCAGCAGCTTACTGGGGCAGGGTAACACTGAAGCTTTCTTT
.,TRBD1,TRBV9,TRBJ2-7,CASSPYSGTGVRSEQYF,TGTGCCAGCAGCCCCTACTCCGGGACAGGGGTACGCAGCGAGCAGTACTTC
.,TRBD1,TRBV5-4,TRBJ1-1,CASSLWGAGDRTEAFF,TGTGCCAGCAGCTTGTGGGGGGCAGGGGACAGGACTGAAGCTTTCTTT
many,.,TRBV19,TRBJ2-3,CASTKGETDTQYF,TGTGCCAGTACCAAAGGGGAAACAGATACGCAGTATTTT
.,.,TRBV7-2,TRBJ1-1,CASSLLQGWAEAFF,TGTGCCAGCAGCTTATTGCAGGGGTGGGCTGAAGCTTTCTTT
.,.,TRBV29-1,TRBJ1-4,CSVFPPGGEKLFF,TGCAGCGTTTTTCCCCCGGGGGGAGAAAAACTGTTTTTT
.,.,TRBV28,TRBJ1-5,CASSFRGFGNQPQHF,TGTGCCAGCAGTTTTAGAGGGTTCGGCAATCAGCCCCAGCATTTT
.,TRBD1,TRBV3-1/TRBV3-2,TRBJ1-1,CASSQRQGTTEAFF,TGTGCCAGCAGCCAGCGACAGGGGACCACTGAAGCTTTCTTT
few,.,TRBV28,TRBJ1-1,CASKPYRQNTEAFF,TGTGCCAGCAAACCGTACAGGCAGAACACTGAAGCTTTCTTT
.,TRBD2,TRBV5-1,TRBJ2-1,CASSQAGGGHQYNEQFF,TGCGCCAGCAGCCAAGCTGGCGGGGGGCACCAGTACAATGAGCAGTTCTTC
.,.,TRBV19,TRBJ2-7,CASSTPGLNPEQYF,TGTGCCAGTAGTACCCCGGGACTCAACCCCGAGCAGTACTTC
once,.,TRBV5-1,TRBJ1-1,CASSLGAGNTEAFF,TGCGCCAGCAGCTTGGGGGCCGGGAACACTGAAGCTTTCTTT
.,.,TRBV5-1,TRBJ2-7,CASKQDSQDYEQYF,TGCGCCAGCAAACAGGACAGTCAAGACTACGAGCAGTACTTC
once,.,TRBV5-5,TRBJ1-1,CASSLRWQAANTEAFF,TGTGCCAGCAGCTTAAGGTGGCAGGCCGCGAACACTGAAGCTTTCTTT
.,TRBD1,TRBV19,TRBJ2-3,CASSIPNRGTDTQYF,TGTGCCAGTAGTATCCCTAACAGGGGAACAGATACGCAGTATTTT
.,.,TRBV30,TRBJ1-3,CAWSSRGRASGNTIYF,TGTGCCTGGAGTTCAAGGGGCAGGGCGTCTGGAAACACCATATATTTT
.,TRBD2,TRBV6-4,TRBJ2-1,CASSDTGAGAYNEQFF,TGTGCCAGCAGTGACACGGGAGCGGGGGCGTACAATGAGCAGTTCTTC
.,.,TRBV2,TRBJ1-1,CASSEWAQGDTEAFF,TGTGCCAGCAGTGAATGGGCCCAAGGTGACACTGAAGCTTTCTTT
.,.,TRBV12-3/TRBV12-4,TRBJ2-1,CASTSYYNEQFF,TGTGCCAGCACCAGTTACTACAATGAGCAGTTCTTC
.,.,TRBV19,TRBJ1-3,CASSSGNTIYF,TGTGCCAGTAGCTCCGGAAACACCATATATTTT
.,TRBD1,TRBV6-5,TRBJ2-7,CASGRDRGSEQYF,TGTGCCAGCGGCCGGGACAGGGGGTCCGAGCAGTACTTC
.,.,TRBV29-1,TRBJ1-4,CSVVYGSNEKLFF,TGCAGCGTTGTATACGGGAGCAATGAAAAACTGTTTTTT
.,TRBD1,TRBV14,TRBJ1-4,CASSHLGTGGLLFF,TGTGCCAGCAGCCACCTTGGGACAGGGGGATTACTGTTTTTT
.,.,TRBV10-3,TRBJ1-5,CAISESIGGGQPQHF,TGTGCCATCAGTGAGTCGATTGGGGGGGGTCAGCCCCAGCATTTT
once,TRBD1,TRBV6-5,TRBJ1-2,CASRTGVDYGYTF,TGTGCCAGCAGGACAGGGGTGGACTATGGCTACACCTTC
.,.,TRBV6-5,TRBJ1-2,CASSSTRGYGYTF,TGTGCCAGCAGTAGTACCAGGGGCTATGGCTACACCTTC